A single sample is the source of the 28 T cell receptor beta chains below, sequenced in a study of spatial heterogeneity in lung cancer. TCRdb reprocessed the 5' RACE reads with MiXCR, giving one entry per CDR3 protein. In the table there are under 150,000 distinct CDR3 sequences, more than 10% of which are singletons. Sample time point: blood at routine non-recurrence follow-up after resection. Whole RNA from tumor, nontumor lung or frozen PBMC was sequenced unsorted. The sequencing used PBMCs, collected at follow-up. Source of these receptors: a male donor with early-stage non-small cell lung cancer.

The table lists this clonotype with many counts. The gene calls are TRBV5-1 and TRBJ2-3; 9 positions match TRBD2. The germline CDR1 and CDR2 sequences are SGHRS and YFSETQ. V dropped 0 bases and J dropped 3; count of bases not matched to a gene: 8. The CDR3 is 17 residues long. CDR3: CASSLVPSGEGTDTQYF. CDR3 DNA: TGCGCCAGCAGCTTGGTGCCTAGCGGGGAGGGGACAGATACGCAGTATTTT.

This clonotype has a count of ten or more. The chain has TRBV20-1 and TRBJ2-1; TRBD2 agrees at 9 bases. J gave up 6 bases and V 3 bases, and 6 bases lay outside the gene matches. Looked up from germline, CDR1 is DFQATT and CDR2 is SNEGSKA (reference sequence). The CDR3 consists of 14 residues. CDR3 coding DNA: TGCAGTGCTAGTCGTAGCGGGGGACGCAATGAGCAGTTCTTC. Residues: CSASRSGGRNEQFF.

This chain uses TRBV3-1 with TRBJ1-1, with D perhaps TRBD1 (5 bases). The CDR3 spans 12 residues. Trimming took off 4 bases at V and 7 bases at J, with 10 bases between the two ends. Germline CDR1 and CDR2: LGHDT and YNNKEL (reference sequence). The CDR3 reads CASSLAGNEAFF. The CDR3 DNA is TGTGCCAGCAGCCTCGCAGGGAATGAAGCTTTCTTT.

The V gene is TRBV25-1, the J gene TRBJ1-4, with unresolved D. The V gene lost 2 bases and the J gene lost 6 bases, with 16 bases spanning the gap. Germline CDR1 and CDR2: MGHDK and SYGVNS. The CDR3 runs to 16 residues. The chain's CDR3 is CASSEGRRTRYEKLFF. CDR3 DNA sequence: TGTGCCAGCAGTGAAGGAAGGCGTACCCGCTATGAAAAACTGTTTTTT.

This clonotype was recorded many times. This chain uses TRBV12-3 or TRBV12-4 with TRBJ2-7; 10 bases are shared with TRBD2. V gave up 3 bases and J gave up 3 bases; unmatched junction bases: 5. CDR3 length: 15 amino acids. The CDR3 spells CASSFSLAGDYEQYF. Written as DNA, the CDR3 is TGTGCCAGCAGTTTCTCCCTAGCGGGGGACTACGAGCAGTACTTC.

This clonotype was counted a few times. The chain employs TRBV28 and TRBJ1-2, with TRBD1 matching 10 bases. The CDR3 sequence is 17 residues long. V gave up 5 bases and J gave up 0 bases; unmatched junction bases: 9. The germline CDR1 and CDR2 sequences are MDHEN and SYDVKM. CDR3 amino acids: CASSTAGTGVANYGYTF. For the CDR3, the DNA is TGTGCCAGCAGTACGGCCGGGACAGGGGTGGCTAACTATGGCTACACCTTC.

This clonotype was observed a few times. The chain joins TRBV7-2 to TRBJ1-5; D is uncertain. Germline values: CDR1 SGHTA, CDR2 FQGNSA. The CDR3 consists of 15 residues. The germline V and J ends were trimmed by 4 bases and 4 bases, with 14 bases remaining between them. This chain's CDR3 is CASSSALAGNQPQHF. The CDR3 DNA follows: TGTGCCAGCAGCTCGGCTTTGGCAGGAAATCAGCCCCAGCATTTT.

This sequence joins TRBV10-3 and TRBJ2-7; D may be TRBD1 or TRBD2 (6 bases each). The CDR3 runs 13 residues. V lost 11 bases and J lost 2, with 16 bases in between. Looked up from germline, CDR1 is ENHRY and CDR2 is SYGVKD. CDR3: CASARGAAYEQYF. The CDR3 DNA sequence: TGTGCCTCGGCAAGGGGGGCAGCCTACGAGCAGTACTTC.

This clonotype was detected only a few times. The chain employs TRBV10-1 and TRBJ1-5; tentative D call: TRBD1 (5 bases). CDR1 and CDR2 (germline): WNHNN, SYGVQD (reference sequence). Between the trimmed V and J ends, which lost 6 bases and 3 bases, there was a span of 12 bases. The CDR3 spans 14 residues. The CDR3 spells CASSEGTFNQPQHF. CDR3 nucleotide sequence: TGCGCCAGCAGCGAAGGGACTTTCAATCAGCCCCAGCATTTT.

The CDR3 DNA reads as TGTGCCATCAAGACAGGGGCCCATGGCTACACCTTC. Amino acid sequence: CAIKTGAHGYTF. V gene TRBV10-3 combines with J gene TRBJ1-2, with TRBD1 matching over 8 bases. J lost 6 bases, V lost 7 bases, and 4 bases had no gene match. CDR1 is ENHRY, CDR2 SYGVKD, per germline. The CDR3 runs 12 residues.

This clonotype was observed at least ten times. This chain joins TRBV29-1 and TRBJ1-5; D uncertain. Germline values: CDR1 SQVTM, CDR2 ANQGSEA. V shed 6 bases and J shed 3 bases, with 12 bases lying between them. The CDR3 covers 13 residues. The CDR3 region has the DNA TGCAGCGTGGGTTCTGGGAACAATCAGCCCCAGCATTTT. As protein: CSVGSGNNQPQHF.

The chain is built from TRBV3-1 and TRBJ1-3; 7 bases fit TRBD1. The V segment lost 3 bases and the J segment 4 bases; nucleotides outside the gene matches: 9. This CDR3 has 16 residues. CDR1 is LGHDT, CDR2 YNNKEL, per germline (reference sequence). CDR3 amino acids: CASSHLQGTSGNTIYF. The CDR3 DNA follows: TGTGCCAGCAGCCATTTACAGGGGACGAGCGGAAACACCATATATTTT.

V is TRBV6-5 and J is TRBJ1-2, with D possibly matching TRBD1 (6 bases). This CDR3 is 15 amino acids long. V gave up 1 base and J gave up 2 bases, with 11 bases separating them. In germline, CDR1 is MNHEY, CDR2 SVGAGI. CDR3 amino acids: CASSYLGAINYGYTF. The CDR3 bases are TGTGCCAGCAGTTACTTGGGGGCCATAAACTATGGCTACACCTTC.

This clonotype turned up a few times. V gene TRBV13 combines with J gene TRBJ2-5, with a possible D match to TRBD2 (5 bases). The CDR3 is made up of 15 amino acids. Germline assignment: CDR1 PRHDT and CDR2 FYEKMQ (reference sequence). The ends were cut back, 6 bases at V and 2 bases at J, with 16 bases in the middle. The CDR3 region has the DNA TGTGCCAGCAGTCATGGCGGGCTCCATCAAGAGACCCAGTACTTC. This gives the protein CASSHGGLHQETQYF.

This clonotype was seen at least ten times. The CDR3 region is CATRVGRLTEAFF. CDR3 nucleotide sequence: TGCGCCACCCGAGTTGGACGCCTGACTGAAGCTTTCTTT. The chain employs TRBV10-1 and TRBJ1-1; no firm D call. Germline V gene lookup returns CDR1 WNHNN and CDR2 SYGVQD (reference sequence). V was clipped by 10 bases and J by 5 bases, with 17 bases between them. This CDR3 comprises 13 residues.

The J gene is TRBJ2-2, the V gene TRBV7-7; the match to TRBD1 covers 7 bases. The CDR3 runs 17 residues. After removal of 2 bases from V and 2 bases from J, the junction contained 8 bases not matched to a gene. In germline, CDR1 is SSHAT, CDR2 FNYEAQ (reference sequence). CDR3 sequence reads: CASSLRQGTLNTGELFF. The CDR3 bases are TGTGCCAGCAGCTTACGACAGGGTACCCTCAACACCGGGGAGCTGTTTTTT.

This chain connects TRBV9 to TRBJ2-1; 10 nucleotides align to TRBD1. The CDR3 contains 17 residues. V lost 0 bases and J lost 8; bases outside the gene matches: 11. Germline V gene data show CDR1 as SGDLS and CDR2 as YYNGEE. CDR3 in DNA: TGTGCCAGCAGCGTAGCCCCTAAGGGACAGGGGCCCGATGAGCAGTTCTTC. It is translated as CASSVAPKGQGPDEQFF.

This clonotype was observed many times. The CDR3, as DNA: TGTGCCAGCAGTTACCTGGCGGGGGGGCTTGTTGAGCAGTTCTTC. Encoded protein: CASSYLAGGLVEQFF. The chain uses TRBV6-2 or TRBV6-3 and TRBJ2-1; 9 nucleotides match TRBD2. The CDR3 runs to 15 residues. Germline loops: CDR1 MNHEY, CDR2 SVGEGT. V gave up 2 bases and J gave up 9 bases; unmatched junction bases: 8.

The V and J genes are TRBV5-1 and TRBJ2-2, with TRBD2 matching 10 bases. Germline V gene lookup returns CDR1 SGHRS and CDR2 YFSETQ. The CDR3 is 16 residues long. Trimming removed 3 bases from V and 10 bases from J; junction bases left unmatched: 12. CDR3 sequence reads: CASSSWTSGIHKELFF. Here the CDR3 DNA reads TGCGCCAGCAGCTCATGGACTAGCGGAATTCATAAGGAGCTGTTTTTT. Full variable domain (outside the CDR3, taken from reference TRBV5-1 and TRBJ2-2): KAGVTQTPRYLIKTRGQQVTLSCSPISGHRSVSWYQQTPGQGLQFLFEYFSETQRNKGNFPGRFSGRQFSNSRSEMNVSTLELGDSALYLCASSSWTSGIHKELFFGEGSRLTVL.

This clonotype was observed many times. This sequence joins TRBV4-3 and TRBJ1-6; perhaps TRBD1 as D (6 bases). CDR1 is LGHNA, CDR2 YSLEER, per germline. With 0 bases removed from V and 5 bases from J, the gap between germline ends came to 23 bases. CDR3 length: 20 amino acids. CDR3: CASSQESLGQGRVNNSPLHF. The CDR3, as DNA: TGCGCCAGCAGCCAAGAATCCCTAGGGCAGGGGAGGGTTAATAATTCACCCCTCCACTTT.

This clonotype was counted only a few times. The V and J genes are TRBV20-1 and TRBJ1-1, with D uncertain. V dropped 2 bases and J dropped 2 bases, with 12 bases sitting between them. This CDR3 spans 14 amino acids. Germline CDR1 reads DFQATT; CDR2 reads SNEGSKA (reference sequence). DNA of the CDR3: TGCAGTGCTAGACTTGTGGGATATAACACTGAAGCTTTCTTT. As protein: CSARLVGYNTEAFF.

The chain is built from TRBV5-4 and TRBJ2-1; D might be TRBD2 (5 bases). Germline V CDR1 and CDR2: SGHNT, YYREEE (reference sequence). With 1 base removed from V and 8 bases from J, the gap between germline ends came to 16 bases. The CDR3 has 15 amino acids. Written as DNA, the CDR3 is TGTGCCAGCAGCTTGTCAGGACTCCCCTGGGATGAGCAGTTCTTC. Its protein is CASSLSGLPWDEQFF.

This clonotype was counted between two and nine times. The CDR3 coding sequence is TGTGCCAGCAGTTACTCGGCCCTTAACAGAGCAGATACGCAGTATTTT. Translating gives CASSYSALNRADTQYF. The V call is TRBV6-5, the J call TRBJ2-3; D unresolved. Trimming took 0 bases from V and 4 from J, leaving 14 bases between them. Germline-derived CDR1 and CDR2 are MNHEY and SVGAGI. The CDR3 runs 16 residues.

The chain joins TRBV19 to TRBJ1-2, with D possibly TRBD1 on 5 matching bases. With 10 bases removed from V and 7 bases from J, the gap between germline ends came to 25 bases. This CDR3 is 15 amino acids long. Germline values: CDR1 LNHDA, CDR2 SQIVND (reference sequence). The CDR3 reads CATTRQGRATSGYTF. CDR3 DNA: TGTGCCACCACCCGGCAGGGACGTGCCACTTCTGGCTACACCTTC.

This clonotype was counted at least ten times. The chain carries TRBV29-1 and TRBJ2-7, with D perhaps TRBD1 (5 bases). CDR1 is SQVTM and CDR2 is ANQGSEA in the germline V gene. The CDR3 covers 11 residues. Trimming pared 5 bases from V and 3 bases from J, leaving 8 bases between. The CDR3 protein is CSVQQVYEQYF. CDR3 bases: TGCAGCGTTCAACAGGTCTACGAGCAGTACTTC.

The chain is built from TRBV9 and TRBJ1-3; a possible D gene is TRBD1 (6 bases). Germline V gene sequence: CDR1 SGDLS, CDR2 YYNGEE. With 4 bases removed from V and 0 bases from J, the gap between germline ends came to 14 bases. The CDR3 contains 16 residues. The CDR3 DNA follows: TGTGCCAGCAGCCCGGACAGACTGGTCTCTGGAAACACCATATATTTT. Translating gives CASSPDRLVSGNTIYF.

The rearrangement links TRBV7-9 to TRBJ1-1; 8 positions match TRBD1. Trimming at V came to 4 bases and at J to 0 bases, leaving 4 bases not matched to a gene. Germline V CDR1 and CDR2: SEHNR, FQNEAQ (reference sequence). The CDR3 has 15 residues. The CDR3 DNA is TGTGCCAGCAGCTCAAGGACAGGGATGAACACTGAAGCTTTCTTT. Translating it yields CASSSRTGMNTEAFF.

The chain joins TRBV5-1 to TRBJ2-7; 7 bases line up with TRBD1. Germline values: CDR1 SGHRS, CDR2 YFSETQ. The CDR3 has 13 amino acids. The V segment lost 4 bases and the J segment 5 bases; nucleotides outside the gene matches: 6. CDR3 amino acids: CASSRGDRDEQYF. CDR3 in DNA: TGCGCCAGCAGCCGAGGCGACAGGGACGAGCAGTACTTC.